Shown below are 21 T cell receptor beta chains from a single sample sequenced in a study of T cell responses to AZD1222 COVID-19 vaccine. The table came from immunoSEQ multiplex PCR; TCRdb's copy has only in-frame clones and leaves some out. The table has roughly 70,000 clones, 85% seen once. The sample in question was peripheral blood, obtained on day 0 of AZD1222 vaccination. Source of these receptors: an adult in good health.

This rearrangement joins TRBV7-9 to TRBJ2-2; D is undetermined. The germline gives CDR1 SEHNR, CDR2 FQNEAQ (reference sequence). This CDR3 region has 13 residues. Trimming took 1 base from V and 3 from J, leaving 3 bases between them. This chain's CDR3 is CASSLGYTGELFF. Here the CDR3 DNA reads TGTGCCAGCAGCTTAGGTTACACCGGGGAGCTGTTTTTT.

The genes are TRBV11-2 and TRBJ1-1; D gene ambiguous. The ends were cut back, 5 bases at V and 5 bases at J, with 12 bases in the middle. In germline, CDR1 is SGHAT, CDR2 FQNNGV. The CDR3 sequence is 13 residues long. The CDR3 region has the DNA TGTGCCAGCAGCCCCCCCCTCGGGACTGAAGCTTTCTTT. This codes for CASSPPLGTEAFF.

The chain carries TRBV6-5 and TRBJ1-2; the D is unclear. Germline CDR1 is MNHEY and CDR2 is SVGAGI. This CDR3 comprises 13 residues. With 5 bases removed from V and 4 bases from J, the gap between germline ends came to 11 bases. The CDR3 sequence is CASSIDTSYGYTF. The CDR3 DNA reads TGTGCCAGCAGTATCGACACGAGCTATGGCTACACCTTC.

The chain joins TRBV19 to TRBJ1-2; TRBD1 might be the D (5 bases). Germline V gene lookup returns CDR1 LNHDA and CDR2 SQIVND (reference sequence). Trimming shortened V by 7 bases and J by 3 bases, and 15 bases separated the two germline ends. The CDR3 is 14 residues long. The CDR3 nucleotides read TGTGCCAGTACAAAGGGCGGGGGAGACTATGGCTACACCTTC. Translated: CASTKGGGDYGYTF.

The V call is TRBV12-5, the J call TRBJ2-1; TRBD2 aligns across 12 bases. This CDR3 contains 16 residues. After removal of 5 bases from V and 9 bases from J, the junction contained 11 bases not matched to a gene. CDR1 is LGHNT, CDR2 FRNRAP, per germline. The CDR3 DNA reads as TGTGCTAGTGGTCCCCCCCTAGCGGGGGGGCTGGGTGAGCAGTTCTTC. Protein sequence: CASGPPLAGGLGEQFF.

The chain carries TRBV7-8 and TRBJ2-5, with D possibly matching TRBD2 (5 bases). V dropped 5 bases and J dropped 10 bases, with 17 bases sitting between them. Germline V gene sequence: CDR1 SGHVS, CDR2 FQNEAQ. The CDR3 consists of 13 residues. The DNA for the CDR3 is TGTGCCAGCAGCCCCCTGGCGGCTGGACTCCAGTACTTC. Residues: CASSPLAAGLQYF.

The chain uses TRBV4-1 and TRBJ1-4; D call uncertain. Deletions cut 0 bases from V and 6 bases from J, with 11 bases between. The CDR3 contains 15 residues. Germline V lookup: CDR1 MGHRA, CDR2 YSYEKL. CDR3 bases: TGCGCCAGCAGCCAAGATCCGTCTGATTATGAAAAACTGTTTTTT. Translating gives CASSQDPSDYEKLFF.

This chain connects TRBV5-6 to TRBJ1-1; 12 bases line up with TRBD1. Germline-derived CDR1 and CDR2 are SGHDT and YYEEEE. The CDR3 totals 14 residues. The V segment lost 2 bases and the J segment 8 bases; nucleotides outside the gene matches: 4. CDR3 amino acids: CASSFWDRGLEAFF. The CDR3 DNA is TGTGCCAGCAGCTTCTGGGACAGGGGGCTAGAAGCTTTCTTT.

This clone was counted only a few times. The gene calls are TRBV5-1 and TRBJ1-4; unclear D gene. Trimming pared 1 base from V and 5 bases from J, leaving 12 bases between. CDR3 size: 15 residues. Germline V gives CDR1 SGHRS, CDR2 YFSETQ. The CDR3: CASSLSTVINEKLFF. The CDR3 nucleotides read TGCGCCAGCAGCTTGAGTACAGTTATCAATGAAAAACTGTTTTTT.

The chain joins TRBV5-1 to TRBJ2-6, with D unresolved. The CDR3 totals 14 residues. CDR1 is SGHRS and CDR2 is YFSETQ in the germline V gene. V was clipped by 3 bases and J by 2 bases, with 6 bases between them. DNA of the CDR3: TGCGCCAGCAGCTATGCTGCTGGGGCCAACGTCCTGACTTTC. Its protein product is CASSYAAGANVLTF. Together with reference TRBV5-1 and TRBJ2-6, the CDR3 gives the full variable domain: KAGVTQTPRYLIKTRGQQVTLSCSPISGHRSVSWYQQTPGQGLQFLFEYFSETQRNKGNFPGRFSGRQFSNSRSEMNVSTLELGDSALYLCASSYAAGANVLTFGAGSRLTVL.

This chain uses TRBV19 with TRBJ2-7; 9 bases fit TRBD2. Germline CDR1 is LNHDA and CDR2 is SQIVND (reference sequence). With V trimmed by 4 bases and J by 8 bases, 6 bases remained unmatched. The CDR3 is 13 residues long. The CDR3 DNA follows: TGTGCCAGTAGTAGCGGGAGGGCCTTTAAGCAGTACTTC. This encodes CASSSGRAFKQYF.

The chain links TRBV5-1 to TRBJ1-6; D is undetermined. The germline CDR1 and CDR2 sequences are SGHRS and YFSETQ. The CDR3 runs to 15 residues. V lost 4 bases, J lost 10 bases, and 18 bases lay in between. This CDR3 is CASSLGGAGGSPLHF. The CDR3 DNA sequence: TGCGCCAGCAGCCTGGGTGGCGCTGGCGGATCACCCCTCCACTTT.

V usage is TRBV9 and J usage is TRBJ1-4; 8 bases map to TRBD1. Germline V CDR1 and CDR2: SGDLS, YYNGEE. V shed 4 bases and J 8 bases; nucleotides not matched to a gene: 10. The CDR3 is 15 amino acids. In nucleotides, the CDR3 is TGTGCCAGCAGCTTCCGGACAGGGCTCAACGAAAAACTGTTTTTT. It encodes CASSFRTGLNEKLFF.

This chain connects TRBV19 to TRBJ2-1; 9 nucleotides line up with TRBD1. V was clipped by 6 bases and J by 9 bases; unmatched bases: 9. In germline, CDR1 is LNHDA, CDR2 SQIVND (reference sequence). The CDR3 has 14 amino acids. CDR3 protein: CASRPRTGESEQFF. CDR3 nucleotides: TGTGCCAGTAGGCCCCGGACAGGGGAGAGTGAGCAGTTCTTC.

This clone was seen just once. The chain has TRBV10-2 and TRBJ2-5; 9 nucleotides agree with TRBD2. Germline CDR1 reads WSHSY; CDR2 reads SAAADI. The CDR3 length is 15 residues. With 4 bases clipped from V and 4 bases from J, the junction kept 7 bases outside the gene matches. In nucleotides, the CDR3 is TGCGCCAGCAGTGGGGGGACTAGCTTGCGAGAGACCCAGTACTTC. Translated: CASSGGTSLRETQYF.

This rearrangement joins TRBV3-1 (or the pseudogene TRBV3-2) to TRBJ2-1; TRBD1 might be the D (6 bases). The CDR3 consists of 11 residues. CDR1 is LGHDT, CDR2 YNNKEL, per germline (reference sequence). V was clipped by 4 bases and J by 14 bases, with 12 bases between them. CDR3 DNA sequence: TGTGCCAGCAGCCCGGGGCAGGGGAAGTTCTTC. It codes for CASSPGQGKFF.

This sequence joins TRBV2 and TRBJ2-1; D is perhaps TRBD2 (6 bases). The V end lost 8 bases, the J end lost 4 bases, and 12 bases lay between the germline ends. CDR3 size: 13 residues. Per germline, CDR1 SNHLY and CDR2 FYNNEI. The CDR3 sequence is CASHGGSYNEQFF. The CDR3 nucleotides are TGTGCCAGCCATGGGGGGTCATACAATGAGCAGTTCTTC.

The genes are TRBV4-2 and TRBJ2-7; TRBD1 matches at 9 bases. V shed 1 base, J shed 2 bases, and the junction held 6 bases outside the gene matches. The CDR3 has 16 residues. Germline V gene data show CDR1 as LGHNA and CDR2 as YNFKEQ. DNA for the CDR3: TGTGCCAGCAGCCAAGGACCGGGACAGGGCCCCTACGAGCAGTACTTC. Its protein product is CASSQGPGQGPYEQYF.

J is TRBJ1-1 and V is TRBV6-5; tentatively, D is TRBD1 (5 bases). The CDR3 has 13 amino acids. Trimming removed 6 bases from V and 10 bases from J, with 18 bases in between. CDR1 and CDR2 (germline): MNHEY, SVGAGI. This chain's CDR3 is CASSPGQPRVAFF. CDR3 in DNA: TGTGCCAGCAGCCCAGGACAACCTCGAGTAGCTTTCTTT.

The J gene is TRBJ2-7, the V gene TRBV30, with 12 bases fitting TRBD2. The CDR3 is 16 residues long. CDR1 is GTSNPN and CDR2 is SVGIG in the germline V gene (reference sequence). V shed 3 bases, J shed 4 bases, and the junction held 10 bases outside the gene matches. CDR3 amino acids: CAWRGKGLAGPYEQYF. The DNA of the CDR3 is TGTGCCTGGAGAGGAAAAGGACTAGCGGGACCATACGAGCAGTACTTC.

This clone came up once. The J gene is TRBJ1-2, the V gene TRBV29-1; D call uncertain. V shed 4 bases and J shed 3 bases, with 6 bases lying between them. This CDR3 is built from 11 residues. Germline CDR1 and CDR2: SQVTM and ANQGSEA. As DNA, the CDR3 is TGCAGCGTTGGAAGTTACTATGGCTACACCTTC. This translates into CSVGSYYGYTF.